This TCR beta chain emerged from a study of blood T cell repertoires in COVID-19. Study overall: Sample material is recorded as cDNA or gDNA derived from T cells, B-cell-depleted T cells, or PBMCs.

Authors' processing steps: Reference gene primer amplification gave estimated nucleated cell counts. Profiling relied on immunoSEQ multiplex PCR, and the TCRdb table lists in-frame clones only, not all of them. That table is the source of V, J and clone size, and D and trimming were worked out from the DNA. The sample records approximately 110,000 clones, approximately 92% being singletons. The TCR sequence derives from an elderly woman with acute or convalescent COVID-19. Material: peripheral blood.

CDR3 DNA sequence: TGTGCCAGCAGCCATGGACAGGGGAATTCACCCCTCCACTTT. It translates to CASSHGQGNSPLHF. This rearrangement joins TRBV14 to TRBJ1-6; 9 bases are a match to TRBD1. The germline CDR1 and CDR2 sequences are SGHDN and FVKESK. The junction had 1 base not matched to a gene; V was cut back by 3 bases and J by 7 bases. This CDR3 has 14 amino acids.